This T cell receptor (beta chain) was obtained from a study of technical replicates of blood from several donors. V was shortened by 1 base and J by 5 bases, with 15 bases between the two germline ends. The CDR3 totals 15 residues. CDR1 SGHNT and CDR2 YENEEA come from the germline V gene. Sequenced by immunoSEQ multiplex PCR; TCRdb stores in-frame clones only, minus some. In the table there are approximately 82,000 clones, 96% of which are singletons. The sequence came from a human donor in good health. This sequence joins TRBV11-3 and TRBJ2-7; a possible D gene is TRBD1 (5 bases). The source material was T cells isolated from PBMCs. The CDR3 loop is CASSLGGLTAHEQYF. The CDR3 DNA reads TGTGCCAGCAGCTTAGGGGGCCTGACAGCCCACGAGCAGTACTTC.